Listed here are 26 T cell receptor beta chains from one sample, sequenced in a study of T-cell memory formation after mild COVID-19. TCRdb processed the 5' RACE reads anew with MiXCR; each CDR3 protein has one entry. The sample lists approximately 240,000 distinct CDR3 sequences; about 16% were seen once. Sequencing input: PBMCs or a T cell subset sorted from them (not recorded which). All receptors derive from a man between 18 and 35 years old who had mild COVID-19 (a few samples of this study predate the infection). Cell type and time point are not known.

CDR3 bases: TGTGCCAGCAGCTTAAGTTCGGGACAGGGGCAAGAGACCCAGTACTTC. Its translation: CASSLSSGQGQETQYF. V gene TRBV11-2 combines with J gene TRBJ2-5; TRBD1 matches 10 bases. J was trimmed by 2 bases and V by 2 bases; bases with no gene match: 5. The germline gives CDR1 SGHAT, CDR2 FQNNGV. This CDR3 spans 16 amino acids.

The chain is built from TRBV14 and TRBJ2-1, with 10 bases matching TRBD2. V lost 3 bases, J lost 3 bases, and 5 bases stayed unmatched. Germline V gives CDR1 SGHDN, CDR2 FVKESK. The CDR3 is made up of 16 amino acids. In nucleotides, the CDR3 is TGTGCCAGCAGCCAGGCCCGGACTAGCGGCTACAATGAGCAGTTCTTC. It is translated as CASSQARTSGYNEQFF.

Ten or more counts support this clonotype. This rearrangement joins TRBV4-3 to TRBJ2-1, with D tentatively TRBD1 (6 bases). The germline V gene encodes CDR1 LGHNA and CDR2 YSLEER. V was clipped by 0 bases and J by 6 bases, with 6 bases between them. The CDR3 sequence is 13 residues long. CDR3 region: CASSQEQGNEQFF. CDR3 sequence (DNA): TGCGCCAGCAGCCAAGAACAGGGCAATGAGCAGTTCTTC.

In its sample, this clonotype was seen a few times. This chain uses TRBV14 with TRBJ2-3; 7 nucleotides line up with TRBD2. The CDR3 is made up of 15 amino acids. V lost 1 base to trimming and J lost 6 bases; unmatched junction nucleotides: 7. Germline V gene lookup returns CDR1 SGHDN and CDR2 FVKESK. CDR3: CASSQVRGVTDTQYF. The CDR3 DNA reads TGTGCCAGCAGCCAAGTTCGGGGGGTCACGGATACGCAGTATTTT.

The gene calls are TRBV20-1 and TRBJ2-5, with 8 bases matching TRBD2. The germline gives CDR1 DFQATT, CDR2 SNEGSKA (reference sequence). V lost 6 bases, J lost 5 bases, and 14 bases stayed unmatched. The CDR3 is made up of 15 amino acids. The CDR3 here is CSAPGPGGPGETQYF. In DNA form, the CDR3 reads TGCAGTGCCCCTGGACCGGGGGGGCCGGGGGAGACCCAGTACTTC.

This clonotype occurred a few times. The CDR3, as DNA: TGTGCCAGCAGTCTCGGTATCCGGCACCGCTCTGGGGCCAACGTCCTGACTTTC. Translation: CASSLGIRHRSGANVLTF. The chain employs TRBV6-2 or TRBV6-3 and TRBJ2-6, with D unclear. Trimming pared 5 bases from V and 0 bases from J, leaving 17 bases between. The CDR3 is 18 residues long. Per germline, CDR1 MNHEY and CDR2 SVGEGT.

This clonotype was detected ten times or more. The chain has TRBV5-1 and TRBJ2-1, with 13 bases aligning to TRBD2. CDR3 size: 15 residues. Germline values: CDR1 SGHRS, CDR2 YFSETQ. Losses at the gene ends were 0 bases for V and 9 bases for J; bases not matched to a gene: 3. For the CDR3, the DNA is TGCGCCAGCAGCTTGGCGACTAGCGGGGGGTTTGAGCAGTTCTTC. This gives the protein CASSLATSGGFEQFF.

The chain carries TRBV20-1 and TRBJ1-5, with 7 positions matching TRBD1. CDR3 length: 19 amino acids. V lost 1 base to trimming and J lost 0 bases; unmatched junction nucleotides: 15. Per the germline V gene, CDR1 is DFQATT and CDR2 is SNEGSKA (reference sequence). CDR3: CSARVGMRQGAYSNQPQHF. Written as DNA, the CDR3 is TGCAGTGCTAGAGTGGGGATGAGACAGGGCGCTTATAGCAATCAGCCCCAGCATTTT.

The CDR3 reads CASRDYRDRGSPLHF. CDR3 DNA: TGTGCCAGCAGGGACTACAGGGACCGGGGTTCACCCCTCCACTTT. The genes are TRBV2 and TRBJ1-6; tentatively, D is TRBD1 (6 bases). CDR1 is SNHLY, CDR2 FYNNEI, per germline. The V gene lost 6 bases and the J gene lost 9 bases, with 18 bases spanning the gap. CDR3 size: 15 residues.

This clonotype has just a few counts. The gene calls are TRBV3-1 and TRBJ2-2; maybe TRBD1 (5 bases). Germline V gene lookup returns CDR1 LGHDT and CDR2 YNNKEL (reference sequence). The CDR3 runs 16 residues. V lost 1 base and J 3 bases, leaving 12 bases between the germline ends. The CDR3 DNA is TGTGCCAGCAGCCAAGTGGCCGGACACTACACCGGGGAGCTGTTTTTT. This gives the protein CASSQVAGHYTGELFF. The full variable domain, with the rest looked up from reference TRBV3-1 and TRBJ2-2, is DTAVSQTPKYLVTQMGNDKSIKCEQNLGHDTMYWYKQDSKKFLKIMFSYNNKELIINETVPNRFSPKSPDKAHLNLHINSLELGDSAVYFCASSQVAGHYTGELFFGEGSRLTVL.

The CDR3 loop reads CASSATQGQPQHF. The CDR3 DNA follows: TGTGCCAGCAGCGCCACGCAGGGGCAGCCCCAGCATTTT. The rearrangement uses TRBV9 and TRBJ1-5; D is possibly TRBD1 (6 bases). The V and J ends lost 3 bases and 7 bases respectively, with 11 bases between them. The CDR3 runs 13 residues. Germline-derived CDR1 and CDR2 are SGDLS and YYNGEE.

The rearrangement uses TRBV12-3 or TRBV12-4 and TRBJ2-1; D is uncertain. The CDR3 consists of 10 residues. V was clipped by 3 bases and J by 9 bases, with 3 bases between them. This chain's CDR3 is CASSFGEQFF. The CDR3 DNA sequence: TGTGCCAGCAGTTTTGGTGAGCAGTTCTTC.

This clonotype showed up just a few times. The CDR3 spells CASNFGGAGTDTQYF. Here the CDR3 DNA reads TGTGCCAGCAATTTCGGGGGGGCTGGGACAGATACGCAGTATTTT. This chain links TRBV5-4 with TRBJ2-3; 8 nucleotides agree with TRBD2. The CDR3 totals 15 residues. Germline values: CDR1 SGHNT, CDR2 YYREEE (reference sequence). The ends lost 6 bases at V and 3 bases at J; junction bases unmatched: 9.

V and J are TRBV6-5 and TRBJ2-5, with D perhaps given as TRBD1 or TRBD2 (6 bases each). Trimming pared 5 bases from V and 4 bases from J, leaving 14 bases between. Germline CDR1 MNHEY, CDR2 SVGAGI. This CDR3 contains 14 residues. CDR3 bases: TGTGCCAGCAGTGCCTCCGGGGGCTTAGAGACCCAGTACTTC. Its protein is CASSASGGLETQYF.

Concerning this clonotype: Lacking the conserved final phenylalanine or tryptophan, this CDR3 likely reflects a read error. The chain employs TRBV12-3 or TRBV12-4 and TRBJ2-5; no firm D call. The CDR3 contains 12 residues. The ends were cut back, 6 bases at V and 4 bases at J, with 9 bases in the middle. CDR3 DNA: TGTGCCAGCAGACCAGGTCGAGAGACCCAGTACTTA. As protein: CASRPGRETQYL.

This clonotype was seen at least ten times. The chain employs TRBV5-1 and TRBJ2-5; 10 nucleotides align to TRBD1. CDR3 length equals 15 residues. Germline V gene data show CDR1 as SGHRS and CDR2 as YFSETQ. Germline trimming cut 1 base from V and 4 bases from J; bases unmatched to any gene: 4. In DNA form, the CDR3 reads TGCGCCAGCAGCTTGAGAGACAGGGGGCGAGAGACCCAGTACTTC. It is translated as CASSLRDRGRETQYF.

This clonotype was seen at least ten times. The chain recombines TRBV5-5 with TRBJ2-1, with TRBD2 matching over 12 bases. J lost 2 bases, V lost 4 bases, and 13 bases had no gene match. The germline gives CDR1 SGHKS, CDR2 YYEKEE (reference sequence). CDR3 size: 19 residues. CDR3 DNA sequence: TGTGCCAGCAGCGCGACAGGGACTAGCGGGCGAATCGCCTACAATGAGCAGTTCTTC. Its protein is CASSATGTSGRIAYNEQFF.

This clonotype was seen more than once but under ten times. The chain combines TRBV6-6 with TRBJ1-1; D perhaps matches TRBD1 (5 bases). Germline values: CDR1 MNHNY, CDR2 SVGAGI (reference sequence). V was cut by 7 bases and J by 5 bases, with 20 bases left in between. This CDR3 region has 15 residues. The CDR3 nucleotides are TGTGCCAGCATCCCAGGCGAGGGGCGAGGGACTGAAGCTTTCTTT. This encodes CASIPGEGRGTEAFF.

This rearrangement joins TRBV7-2 to TRBJ2-5; possible D gene TRBD1, 5 bases. V was pared by 2 bases and J by 3 bases, with 13 bases between. CDR1 SGHTA and CDR2 FQGNSA come from the germline V gene. The CDR3 length is 15 residues. The CDR3 DNA is TGTGCCAGCAGCTTACGACTTCAGGGTAAAGAGACCCAGTACTTC. Translated, it gives CASSLRLQGKETQYF.

This clonotype was seen a few times. The chain recombines TRBV5-6 with TRBJ1-3, with D perhaps matching TRBD1 (6 bases). The V gene's germline CDR1 is SGHDT and CDR2 YYEEEE. V lost 4 bases to trimming and J lost 4 bases, with 12 bases between them. The CDR3 is 14 amino acids. CDR3 protein: CASSRQGTGNTIYF. In DNA form, the CDR3 reads TGTGCCAGCAGCCGCCAGGGGACGGGAAACACCATATATTTT.

On this clonotype: An end of the junction does not agree with germline; a read error may underlie this. V usage is TRBV5-1 and J usage is TRBJ2-3; 9 positions match TRBD2. The CDR3 is 14 residues long. The germline V gene encodes CDR1 SGHRS and CDR2 YFSETQ. Here the CDR3 reads CASSFSGSTATQYF. CDR3 DNA: TGCGCCAGCAGCTTTAGCGGGAGCACAGCTACGCAGTATTTT.

This clonotype was counted a few times. The chain combines TRBV6-4 with TRBJ2-3; 10 positions match TRBD1. Germline CDR1 reads MRHNA; CDR2 reads SNTAGT. J was trimmed by 4 bases and V by 0 bases; bases with no gene match: 1. This CDR3 spans 15 amino acids. Here the CDR3 reads CASSDSTGGADTQYF. CDR3 sequence (DNA): TGTGCCAGCAGTGACTCGACAGGGGGCGCAGATACGCAGTATTTT.

This chain uses TRBV5-1 with TRBJ2-5; D gene unclear. The CDR3 has 13 residues. The germline V gene has CDR1 SGHRS and CDR2 YFSETQ. Trimming took off 4 bases at V and 0 bases at J, with 7 bases between the two ends. DNA for the CDR3: TGCGCCAGCAGCGACCTTTACCAAGAGACCCAGTACTTC. Translated: CASSDLYQETQYF.

This clonotype was detected only a few times. This chain links TRBV6-5 with TRBJ2-7; no clear D. The germline gives CDR1 MNHEY, CDR2 SVGAGI. Trimming took off 6 bases at V and 4 bases at J, with 10 bases between the two ends. This CDR3 has 12 amino acids. This chain's CDR3 is CASSQSQYEQYF. For the CDR3, the DNA is TGTGCCAGCAGCCAGTCCCAATACGAGCAGTACTTC.

This chain joins TRBV12-3 or TRBV12-4 and TRBJ2-1; 7 bases map to TRBD2. This CDR3 contains 16 residues. J was trimmed by 3 bases and V by 5 bases; bases with no gene match: 10. CDR3 protein: CASSPDTGGLYNEQFF. For the CDR3, the DNA is TGTGCCAGCAGTCCTGACACGGGGGGTCTCTACAATGAGCAGTTCTTC.

This sequence joins TRBV28 and TRBJ2-3; D remains unclear. Trimming pared 7 bases from V and 3 bases from J, leaving 17 bases between. This CDR3 has 15 residues. The V gene's germline CDR1 is MDHEN and CDR2 SYDVKM. CDR3 residues: CASKNDPILTDTQYF. CDR3 nucleotide sequence: TGTGCCAGCAAGAATGACCCGATCCTGACAGATACGCAGTATTTT.